The present T cell receptor beta chain was sequenced within a study of T cell responses to AZD1222 COVID-19 vaccine. Generated by immunoSEQ multiplex PCR, the TCRdb table keeps only in-frame clones and is missing some. The table shows 200,000 to 300,000 clones, with over 90% occurring only once. Notes on this clone: The antigen remains unidentified.

Notes on the study in general: It should be noted that donors were predominantly white British and more often female, and clonal diversity was possibly underestimated.

Trimming at V came to 3 bases and at J to 2 bases, leaving 7 bases not matched to a gene. The germline gives CDR1 SGHRS, CDR2 YFSETQ. The CDR3 consists of 17 residues. Here the sequenced sample was peripheral blood, taken on day 0 of AZD1222 vaccination. This clonotype originated in an adult in good health. V and J are TRBV5-1 and TRBJ1-4, with 10 bases lining up with TRBD1. The CDR3 loop reads CASSWGQGSGTNEKLFF. The CDR3 DNA reads TGCGCCAGCAGCTGGGGACAGGGGAGTGGGACTAATGAAAAACTGTTTTTT.